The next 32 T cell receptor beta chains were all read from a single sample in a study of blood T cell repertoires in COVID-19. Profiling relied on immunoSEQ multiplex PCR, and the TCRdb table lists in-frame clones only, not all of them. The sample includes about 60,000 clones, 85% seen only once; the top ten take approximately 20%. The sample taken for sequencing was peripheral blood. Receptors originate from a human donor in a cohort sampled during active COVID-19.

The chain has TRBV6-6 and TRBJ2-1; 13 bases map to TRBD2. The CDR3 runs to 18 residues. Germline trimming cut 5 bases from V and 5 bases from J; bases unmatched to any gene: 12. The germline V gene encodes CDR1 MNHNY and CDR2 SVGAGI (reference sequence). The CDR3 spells CASSRKLAGGRVDNEQFF. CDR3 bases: TGTGCCAGCAGTCGTAAACTAGCGGGGGGGCGGGTCGACAATGAGCAGTTCTTC.

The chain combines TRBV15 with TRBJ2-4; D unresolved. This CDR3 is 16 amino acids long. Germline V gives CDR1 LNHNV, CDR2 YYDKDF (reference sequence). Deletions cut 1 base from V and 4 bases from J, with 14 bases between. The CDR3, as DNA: TGTGCCACCAGCAGAGCCCATCCCCAGAGGAAAAACATTCAGTACTTC. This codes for CATSRAHPQRKNIQYF.

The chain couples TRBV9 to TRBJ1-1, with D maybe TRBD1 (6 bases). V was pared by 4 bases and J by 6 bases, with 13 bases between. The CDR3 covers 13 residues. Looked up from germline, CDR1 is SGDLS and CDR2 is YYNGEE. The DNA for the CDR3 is TGTGCCAGCAGCCCCTGGGCAGGGGCTGAAGCTTTCTTT. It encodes CASSPWAGAEAFF.

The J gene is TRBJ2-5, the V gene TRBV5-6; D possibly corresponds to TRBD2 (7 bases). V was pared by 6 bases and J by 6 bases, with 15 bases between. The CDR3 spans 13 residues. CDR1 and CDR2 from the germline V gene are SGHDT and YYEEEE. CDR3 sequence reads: CASNPGGRKTQYF. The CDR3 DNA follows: TGTGCCAGCAACCCGGGGGGCCGGAAGACCCAGTACTTC.

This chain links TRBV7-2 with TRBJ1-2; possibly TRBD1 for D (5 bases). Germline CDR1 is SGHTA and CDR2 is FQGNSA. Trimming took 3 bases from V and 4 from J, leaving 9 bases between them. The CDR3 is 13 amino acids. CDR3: CASSLPGSYGYTF. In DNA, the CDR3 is TGTGCCAGCAGCTTGCCAGGGTCCTATGGCTACACCTTC.

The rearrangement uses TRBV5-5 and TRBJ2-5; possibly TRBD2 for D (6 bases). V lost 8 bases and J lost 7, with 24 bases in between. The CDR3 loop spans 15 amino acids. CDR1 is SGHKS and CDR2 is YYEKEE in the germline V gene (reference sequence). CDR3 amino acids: CASLLGGRTQGTQYF. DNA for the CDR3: TGTGCCAGTCTCCTTGGGGGGAGGACCCAGGGGACCCAGTACTTC. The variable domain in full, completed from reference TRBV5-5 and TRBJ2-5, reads DAGVTQSPTHLIKTRGQQVTLRCSPISGHKSVSWYQQVLGQGPQFIFQYYEKEERGRGNFPDRFSARQFPNYSSELNVNALLLGDSALYLCASLLGGRTQGTQYFGPGTRLLVL.

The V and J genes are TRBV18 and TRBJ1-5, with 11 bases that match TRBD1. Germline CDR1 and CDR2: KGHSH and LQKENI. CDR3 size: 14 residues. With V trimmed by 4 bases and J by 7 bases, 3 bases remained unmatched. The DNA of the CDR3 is TGTGCCAGCTCACAGGGACAGGGGGAACAGCCCCAGCATTTT. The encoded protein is CASSQGQGEQPQHF.

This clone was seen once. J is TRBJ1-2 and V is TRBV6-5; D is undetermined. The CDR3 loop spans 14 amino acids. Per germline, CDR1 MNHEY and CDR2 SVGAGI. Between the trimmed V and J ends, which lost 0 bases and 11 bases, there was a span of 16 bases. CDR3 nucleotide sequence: TGTGCCAGCAGTTACTCGATGGGCGCAGTAGGATACACCTTC. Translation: CASSYSMGAVGYTF.

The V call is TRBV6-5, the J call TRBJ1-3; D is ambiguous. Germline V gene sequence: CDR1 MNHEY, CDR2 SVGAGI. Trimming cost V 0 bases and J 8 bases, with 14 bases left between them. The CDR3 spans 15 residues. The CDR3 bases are TGTGCCAGCAGTTACTCCGCAGATTTTGTCGACACCATATATTTT. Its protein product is CASSYSADFVDTIYF.

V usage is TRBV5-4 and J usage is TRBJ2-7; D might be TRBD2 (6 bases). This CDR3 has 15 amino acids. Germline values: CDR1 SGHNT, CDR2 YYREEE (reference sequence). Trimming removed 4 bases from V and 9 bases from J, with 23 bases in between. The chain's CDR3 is CASSPGGGTLRGQYF. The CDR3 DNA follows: TGTGCCAGCAGCCCTGGCGGCGGGACTCTTCGGGGGCAGTACTTC. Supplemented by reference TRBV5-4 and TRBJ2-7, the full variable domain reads ETGVTQSPTHLIKTRGQQVTLRCSSQSGHNTVSWYQQALGQGPQFIFQYYREEENGRGNFPPRFSGLQFPNYSSELNVNALELDDSALYLCASSPGGGTLRGQYFGPGTRLTVT.

The CDR3 bases are TGTGCCAGTAGTATAGCTTCCAGCACAGATACGCAGTATTTT. It is translated as CASSIASSTDTQYF. This chain uses TRBV19 with TRBJ2-3; no clear D gene. With 1 base removed from V and 0 bases from J, the gap between germline ends came to 5 bases. Germline CDR1 and CDR2: LNHDA and SQIVND (reference sequence). The CDR3 is made up of 14 amino acids.

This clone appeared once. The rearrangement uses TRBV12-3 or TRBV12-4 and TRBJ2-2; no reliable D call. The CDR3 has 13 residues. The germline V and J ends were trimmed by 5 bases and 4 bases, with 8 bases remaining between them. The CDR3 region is CASSPVITGELFF. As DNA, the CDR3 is TGTGCCAGCAGTCCCGTTATCACCGGGGAGCTGTTTTTT.

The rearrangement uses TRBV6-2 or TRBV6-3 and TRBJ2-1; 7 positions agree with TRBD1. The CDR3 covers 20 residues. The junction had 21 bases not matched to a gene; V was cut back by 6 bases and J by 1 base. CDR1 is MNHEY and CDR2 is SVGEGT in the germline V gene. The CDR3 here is CASSPTTGKGSSRSYNEQFF. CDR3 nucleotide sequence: TGTGCCAGCAGCCCCACGACAGGGAAGGGCTCAAGTAGGTCCTACAATGAGCAGTTCTTC.

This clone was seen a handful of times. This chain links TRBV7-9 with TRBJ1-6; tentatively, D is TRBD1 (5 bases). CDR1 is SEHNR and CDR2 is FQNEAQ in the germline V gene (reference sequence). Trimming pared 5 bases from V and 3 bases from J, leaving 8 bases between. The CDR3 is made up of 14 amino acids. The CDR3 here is CASSEDSYNSPLHF. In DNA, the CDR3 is TGTGCCAGCAGCGAAGACAGCTATAATTCACCCCTCCACTTT.

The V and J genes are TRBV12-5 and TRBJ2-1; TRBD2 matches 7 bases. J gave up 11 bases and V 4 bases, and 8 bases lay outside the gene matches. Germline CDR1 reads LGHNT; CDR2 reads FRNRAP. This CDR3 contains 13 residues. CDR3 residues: CASGSPALAKQFF. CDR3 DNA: TGTGCTAGTGGTTCCCCGGCACTAGCGAAGCAGTTCTTC.

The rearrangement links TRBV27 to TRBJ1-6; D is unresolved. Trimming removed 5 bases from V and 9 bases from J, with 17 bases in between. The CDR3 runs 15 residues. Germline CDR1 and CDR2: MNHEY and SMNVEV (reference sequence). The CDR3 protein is CASSPARRGVSPLHF. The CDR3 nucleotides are TGTGCCAGCAGTCCCGCCCGACGGGGTGTTTCACCCCTCCACTTT.

For the CDR3, the DNA is TGTGCCAGCAGCTTAGATCAGTCCCTTACTGGAAACACCATATATTTT. Translating gives CASSLDQSLTGNTIYF. The chain employs TRBV5-4 and TRBJ1-3; the D is unclear. CDR3 length: 16 amino acids. Trimming took 2 bases from V and 2 from J, leaving 14 bases between them. Germline CDR1 SGHNT, CDR2 YYREEE (reference sequence). The full variable domain, its missing parts supplied by reference TRBV5-4 and TRBJ1-3, is ETGVTQSPTHLIKTRGQQVTLRCSSQSGHNTVSWYQQALGQGPQFIFQYYREEENGRGNFPPRFSGLQFPNYSSELNVNALELDDSALYLCASSLDQSLTGNTIYFGEGSWLTVV.

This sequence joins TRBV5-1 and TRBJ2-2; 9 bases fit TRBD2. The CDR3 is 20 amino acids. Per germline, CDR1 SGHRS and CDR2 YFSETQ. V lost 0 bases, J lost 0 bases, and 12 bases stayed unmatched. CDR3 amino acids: CASSLGRSPLAGTNTGELFF. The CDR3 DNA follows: TGCGCCAGCAGCTTGGGGAGGAGCCCCCTAGCGGGGACGAACACCGGGGAGCTGTTTTTT.

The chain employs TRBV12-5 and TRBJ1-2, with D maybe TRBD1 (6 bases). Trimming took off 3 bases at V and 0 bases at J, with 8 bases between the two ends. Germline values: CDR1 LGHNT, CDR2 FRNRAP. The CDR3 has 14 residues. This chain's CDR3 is CASGLPGANYGYTF. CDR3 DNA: TGTGCTAGTGGTTTACCAGGGGCTAACTATGGCTACACCTTC.

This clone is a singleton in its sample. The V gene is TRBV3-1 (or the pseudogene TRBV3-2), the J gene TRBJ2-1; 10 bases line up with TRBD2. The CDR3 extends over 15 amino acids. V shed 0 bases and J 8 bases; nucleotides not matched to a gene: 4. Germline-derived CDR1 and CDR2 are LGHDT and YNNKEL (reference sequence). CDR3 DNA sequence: TGTGCCAGCAGCCAAGACGCGAGCGGGGGGGATGAGCAGTTCTTC. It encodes CASSQDASGGDEQFF.

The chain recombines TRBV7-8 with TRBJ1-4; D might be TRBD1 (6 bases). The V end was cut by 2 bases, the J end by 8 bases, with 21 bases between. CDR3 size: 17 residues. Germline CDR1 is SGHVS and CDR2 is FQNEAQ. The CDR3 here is CASSLSSLGRGYEKLFF. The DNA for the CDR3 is TGTGCCAGCAGCTTATCTAGCTTAGGCAGGGGATACGAAAAACTGTTTTTT. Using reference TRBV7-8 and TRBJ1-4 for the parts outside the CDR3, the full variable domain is GAGVSQSPRYKVAKRGQDVALRCDPISGHVSLFWYQQALGQGPEFLTYFQNEAQLDKSGLPSDRFFAERPEGSVSTLKIQRTQQEDSAVYLCASSLSSLGRGYEKLFFGSGTQLSVL.

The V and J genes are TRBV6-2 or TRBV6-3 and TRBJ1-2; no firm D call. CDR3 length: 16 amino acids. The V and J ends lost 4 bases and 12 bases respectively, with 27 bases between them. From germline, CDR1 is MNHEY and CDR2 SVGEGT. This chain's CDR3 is CASSFLTDGATRGDTF. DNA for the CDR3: TGTGCCAGCAGTTTCTTAACCGACGGAGCTACACGCGGAGACACCTTC.

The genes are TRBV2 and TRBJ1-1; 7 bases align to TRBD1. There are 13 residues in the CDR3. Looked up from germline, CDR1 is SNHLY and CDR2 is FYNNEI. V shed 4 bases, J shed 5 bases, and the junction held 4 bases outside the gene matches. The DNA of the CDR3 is TGTGCCAGCAGTGCGACAGGGTTTACTGAAGCTTTCTTT. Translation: CASSATGFTEAFF.

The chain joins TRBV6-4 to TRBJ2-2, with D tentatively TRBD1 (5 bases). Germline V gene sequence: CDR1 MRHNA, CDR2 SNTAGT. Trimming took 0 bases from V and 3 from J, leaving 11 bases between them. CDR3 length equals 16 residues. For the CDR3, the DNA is TGTGCCAGCAGTGACTCGATTAGGGGTGACACCGGGGAGCTGTTTTTT. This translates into CASSDSIRGDTGELFF.

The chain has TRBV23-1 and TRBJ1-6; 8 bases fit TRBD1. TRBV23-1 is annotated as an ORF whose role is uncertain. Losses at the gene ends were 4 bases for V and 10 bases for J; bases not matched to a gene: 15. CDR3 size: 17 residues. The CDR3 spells CASSPPVKVRTGSPLHF. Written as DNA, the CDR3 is TGCGCCAGCAGTCCCCCCGTGAAAGTAAGGACAGGGTCACCCCTCCACTTT.

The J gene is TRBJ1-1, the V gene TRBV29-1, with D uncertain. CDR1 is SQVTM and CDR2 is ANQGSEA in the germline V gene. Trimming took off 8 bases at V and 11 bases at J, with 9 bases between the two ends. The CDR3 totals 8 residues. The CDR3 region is CSTSVAFF. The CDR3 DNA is TGCAGCACAAGTGTCGCTTTCTTT.

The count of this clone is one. CDR3 sequence (DNA): TGTGCCAGCAGTGACGGGACAGGGTCTGAAAAACTGTTTTTT. It encodes CASSDGTGSEKLFF. The chain carries TRBV6-2 or TRBV6-3 and TRBJ1-4; 9 positions match TRBD1. With 5 bases clipped from V and 7 bases from J, the junction kept 5 bases outside the gene matches. Germline loops: CDR1 MNHEY, CDR2 SVGEGT. This CDR3 is built from 14 residues.

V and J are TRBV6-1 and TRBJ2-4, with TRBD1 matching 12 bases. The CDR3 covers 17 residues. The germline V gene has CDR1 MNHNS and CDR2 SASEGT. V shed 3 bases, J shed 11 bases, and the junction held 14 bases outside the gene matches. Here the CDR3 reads CASSDRDRGQEGRVQYF. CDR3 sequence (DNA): TGTGCCAGCAGTGACCGGGACAGGGGGCAGGAGGGGCGCGTTCAGTACTTC.

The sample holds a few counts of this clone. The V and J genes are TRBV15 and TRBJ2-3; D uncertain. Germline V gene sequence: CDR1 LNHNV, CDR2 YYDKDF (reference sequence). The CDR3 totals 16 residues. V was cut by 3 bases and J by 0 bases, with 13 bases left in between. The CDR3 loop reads CATSSYTYYSTDTQYF. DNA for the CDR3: TGTGCCACCAGCAGTTATACTTACTATAGCACAGATACGCAGTATTTT.

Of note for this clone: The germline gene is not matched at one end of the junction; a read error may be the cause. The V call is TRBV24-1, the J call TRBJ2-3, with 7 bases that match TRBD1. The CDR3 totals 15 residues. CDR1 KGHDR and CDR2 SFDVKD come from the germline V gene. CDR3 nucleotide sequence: TGTGCCACCAGTGATTCCACAGGGGCCCCAGATATGCAGTATTTT. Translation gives CATSDSTGAPDMQYF.

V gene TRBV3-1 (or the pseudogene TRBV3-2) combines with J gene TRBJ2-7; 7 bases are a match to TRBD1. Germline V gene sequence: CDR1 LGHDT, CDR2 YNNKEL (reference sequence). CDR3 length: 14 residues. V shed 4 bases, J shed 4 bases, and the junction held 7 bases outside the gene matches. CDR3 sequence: CASSLPGQIYEQYF. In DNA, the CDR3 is TGTGCCAGCAGCCTACCGGGACAGATATACGAGCAGTACTTC.

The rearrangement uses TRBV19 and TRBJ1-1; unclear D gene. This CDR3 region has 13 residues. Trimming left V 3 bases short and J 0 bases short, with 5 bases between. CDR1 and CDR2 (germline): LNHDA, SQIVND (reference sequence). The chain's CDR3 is CASSINLNTEAFF. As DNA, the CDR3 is TGTGCCAGTAGTATCAACTTGAACACTGAAGCTTTCTTT.